This T cell receptor (beta chain) appears in the sequencing data of a study of T cells expressing NK-cell markers (dated by TCRdb to 2020 to 2022). Regarding the research as a whole: Several donors provided sorted CD3+CD56+NKG2C+, CD3+CD56+NKG2C- and CD3+CD56-NKG2C+ T-cell subsets, whose TCR beta-chain repertoires were profiled. Of the eight sequenced donors, seven were found to be HCMV-seropositive and one was found to be HCMV-seronegative. Randomly selected healthy volunteers, three men and five women, were used as the eight sequenced donors. The libraries were sequenced on Illumina HiSeq 2000/2500, MiSeq or NextSeq, producing 2 x 150 bp reads. General study outcomes and caveats: In five to seven donors, the dominant CD3+CD56+NKG2C+ clonotypes were among the top 10 CD8+ clonotypes and accounted for roughly 1.0-8% of CD8+ T cells. Those dominant clonotypes were again the most abundant among CD3+CD56-NKG2C+ cells in four donors, at about 25-65%. Whether the expanded NKG2C-expressing T cell clones were specific for HCMV antigens remained unclear.

About this clonotype: Its specific antigen is unknown.

Sequencing took place on an Illumina HiSeq 2000. 5'RACE template switching, by which a universal primer site and unique molecular identifiers were added, was used to make TCR beta cDNA libraries. Synthesis of cDNA was primed from the TCR beta constant segment and was followed by two consecutive PCR amplification steps. Turning to the authors' computational methods: MIGEC was used to demultiplex reads and group the reads by UMI, and MiTCR was used to assemble and quantify clonotypes. To remove erroneous sequences, TCR cDNA sequences were retained only when supported by two or more reads. The tcR package was used for downstream repertoire analysis, with clonotypes matched between fractions based on CDR3 nucleotide sequence plus V segment. VDJmatch was used to annotate antigen specificity against VDJdb, with one amino acid substitution allowed in CDR3. The reads underwent TCRdb reprocessing, giving one record for each CDR3 protein sequence and no DNA. The V and J calls were not made by the authors but by TCRdb's processing. This sample's table carries 450,000 to 600,000 distinct CDR3 sequences. Approximately 3.5% of the sample is taken by the ten largest.

To determine HCMV serostatus, a commercial ELISA kit was used to detect HCMV-specific IgG in serum. Ficoll density gradient centrifugation was used to isolate peripheral blood mononuclear cells from blood. The clonotype was recovered from a young man in good health. Donor details come from another sample of the same person, matched by shared clones. Sequenced: blood T cells: a sorted CD56 or NKG2C T cell subset, CD4+ or CD8+ T cells, or bulk PBMC T cells (not recorded which).

CDR3 sequence: CAISELNRRMQQYF. The chain couples TRBV10-3 to TRBJ2-7; TCRdb indicates TRBD1, and absent DNA this call remains unverified. CDR1 ENHRY and CDR2 SYGVKD are derived from the germline V gene. The cysteine opens and the phenylalanine closes a CDR3 of 14 amino acids. No DNA has been recorded.